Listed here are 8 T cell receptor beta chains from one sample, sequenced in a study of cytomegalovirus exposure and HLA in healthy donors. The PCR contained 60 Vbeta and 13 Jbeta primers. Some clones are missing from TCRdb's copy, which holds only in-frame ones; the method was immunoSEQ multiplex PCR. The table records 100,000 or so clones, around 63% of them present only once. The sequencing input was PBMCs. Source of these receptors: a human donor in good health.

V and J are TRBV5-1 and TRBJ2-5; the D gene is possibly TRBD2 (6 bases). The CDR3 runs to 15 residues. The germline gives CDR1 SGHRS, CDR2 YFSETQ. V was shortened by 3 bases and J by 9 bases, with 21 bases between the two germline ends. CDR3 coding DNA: TGCGCCAGCAGCTCGGACACTTCGAAGTGGGAGGCCCAGTACTTC. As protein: CASSSDTSKWEAQYF.

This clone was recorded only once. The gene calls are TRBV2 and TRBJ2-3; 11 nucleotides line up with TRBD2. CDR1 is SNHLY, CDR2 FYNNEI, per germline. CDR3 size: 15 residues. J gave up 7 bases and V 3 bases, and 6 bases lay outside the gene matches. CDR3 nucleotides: TGTGCCAGCAGTGATGGTAGCGGGAGGGCGTATACGCAGTATTTT. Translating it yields CASSDGSGRAYTQYF. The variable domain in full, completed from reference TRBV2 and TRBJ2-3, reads EPEVTQTPSHQVTQMGQEVILRCVPISNHLYFYWYRQILGQKVEFLVSFYNNEISEKSEIFDDQFSVERPDGSNFTLKIRSTKLEDSAMYFCASSDGSGRAYTQYFGPGTRLTVL.

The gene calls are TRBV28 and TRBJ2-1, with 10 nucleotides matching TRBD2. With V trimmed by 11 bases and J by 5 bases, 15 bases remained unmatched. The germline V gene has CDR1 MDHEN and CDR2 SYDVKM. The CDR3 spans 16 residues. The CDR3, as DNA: TGTGCCTCAGCAATGGAAACTAGCGGGGTCGACAATGAGCAGTTCTTC. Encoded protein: CASAMETSGVDNEQFF.

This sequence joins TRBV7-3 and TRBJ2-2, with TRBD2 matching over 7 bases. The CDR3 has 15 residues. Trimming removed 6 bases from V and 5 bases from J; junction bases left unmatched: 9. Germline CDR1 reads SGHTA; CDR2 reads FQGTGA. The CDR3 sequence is CASRSGGGATGELFF. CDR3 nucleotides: TGTGCCAGCAGGTCCGGGGGAGGGGCGACCGGGGAGCTGTTTTTT.

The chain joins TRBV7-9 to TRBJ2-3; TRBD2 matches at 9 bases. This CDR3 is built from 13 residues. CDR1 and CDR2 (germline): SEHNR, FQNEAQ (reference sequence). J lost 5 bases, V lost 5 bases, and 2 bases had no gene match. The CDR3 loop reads CASSKREEDTQYF. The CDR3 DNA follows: TGTGCCAGCAGCAAGCGGGAGGAAGATACGCAGTATTTT.

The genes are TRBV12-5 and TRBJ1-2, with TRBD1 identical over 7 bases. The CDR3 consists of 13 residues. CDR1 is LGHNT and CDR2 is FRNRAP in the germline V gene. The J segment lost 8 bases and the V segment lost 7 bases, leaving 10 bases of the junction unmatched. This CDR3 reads CASAPEGAGGYTF. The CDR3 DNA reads TGTGCTAGTGCCCCGGAGGGGGCAGGGGGCTACACCTTC.

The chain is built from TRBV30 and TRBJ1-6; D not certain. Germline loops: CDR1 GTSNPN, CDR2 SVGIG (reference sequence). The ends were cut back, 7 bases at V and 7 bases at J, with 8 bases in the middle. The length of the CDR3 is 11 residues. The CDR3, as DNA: TGTGCCTCTAGTGGAAATTCACCCCTCCACTTT. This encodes CASSGNSPLHF.

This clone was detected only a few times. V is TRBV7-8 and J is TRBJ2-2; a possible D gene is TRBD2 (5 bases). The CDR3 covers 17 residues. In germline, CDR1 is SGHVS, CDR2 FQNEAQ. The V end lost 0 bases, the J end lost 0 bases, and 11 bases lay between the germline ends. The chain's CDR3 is CASSLAGGPSNTGELFF. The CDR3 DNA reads TGTGCCAGCAGCTTAGCGGGCGGGCCGTCGAACACCGGGGAGCTGTTTTTT.